The clone carrying this TCR beta chain has more than one count but fewer than ten. What it recognizes is unknown. Both 60 Vbeta primers and 13 Jbeta primers went into the PCR. Original analysis: In a later analysis, of 80 million to 90 million unique beta chains, around 9.9 million appeared in at least two donors. Here immunoSEQ multiplex PCR was the method, and the copy in TCRdb shows in-frame clones only, minus some. The DNA gave D and trimming, while V, J and clone size come from that table. Of about 150,000 clones in the sample, over 70% were seen once. The trim removed 6 bases at V and 4 bases at J, leaving 6 bases unmatched. This CDR3 is built from 14 residues. In germline, CDR1 is MNHNS, CDR2 SASEGT. This sample stems from a study of cytomegalovirus exposure and HLA in healthy donors. General study points: One variant, a missense change in DCLRE1C, was linked in a later analysis to TCR beta V- and J-gene trimming.

The chain recombines TRBV6-1 with TRBJ1-2; the match to TRBD1 covers 9 bases. Input material: PBMCs. The origin of this receptor is a woman under 30 in good health and CMV-seronegative. In DNA form, the CDR3 reads TGTGCCAGCAGGAACAGGGGGCGCAGCTATGGCTACACCTTC. Translation: CASRNRGRSYGYTF.